The source of this TCR beta chain is a study of blood T cell repertoires in COVID-19. Across the whole study: Acute and convalescent COVID-19 samples came from the United States, Italy and Spain.

TCRdb keeps only in-frame clones here, not all; method: immunoSEQ multiplex PCR. This sample has some 300,000 clones; nearly 90% occur once, and the top ten carry 2.5% to 3.5%. The CDR3 length is 12 residues. Trimming removed 6 bases from V and 5 bases from J, with 7 bases in between. Enrollees, about 18 to 90 years old, lived in 24 US areas. Input material: PBMCs or T cells enriched from blood (not recorded which). This TCR was recovered from a woman between 50 and 59 years old who had been exposed to COVID-19. The rearrangement uses TRBV12-3 or TRBV12-4 and TRBJ2-2, with D possibly matching TRBD2 (6 bases). Here the CDR3 DNA reads TGTGCCAGCAGCCGGGGGACCGGGGAGCTGTTTTTT. Amino acids: CASSRGTGELFF.